In this sample, the clone carrying this TCR beta chain turned up many times. The antigen is unknown. Deletions cut 0 bases from V and 3 bases from J, with 11 bases between. CDR1 is LGHDT and CDR2 is YNNKEL in the germline V gene (reference sequence). The CDR3 runs 15 residues. The data are from a study of T cells in Graves' hyperthyroidism and ophthalmopathy. Whole-study context: Staff took peripheral blood when the initial diagnosis was made, before any treatment began. Study-level points and caveats: The model's output predicted ophthalmopathy at a median of 6.5 months prior to onset.

Each patient was aged 18 to 65 and had newly diagnosed hyperthyroidism of under 2 months' duration. Every diagnosis used clinical symptoms, serum thyroxine and TRAb, thyroid ultrasound and orbital computed tomography. TCR beta CDR3 regions were amplified from RNA. TCR CDR3 underwent first-round RT-PCR with the HTBI primer set. TCRdb processed the multiplex PCR reads anew with MiXCR; each CDR3 protein has one entry. The sample consists of around 290,000 distinct CDR3 sequences, roughly 13% of them appearing once. The clonotype comes from a woman in her thirties or forties with Graves' hyperthyroidism. Specimen: blood. The J gene is TRBJ1-1, the V gene TRBV3-1; D remains unclear. The CDR3 sequence is CASSQEIQVYTEAFF. The CDR3 coding sequence is TGTGCCAGCAGCCAAGAAATCCAGGTTTACACTGAAGCTTTCTTT.